One and the same sample provided the 26 T cell receptor beta chains below, sequenced in a study of blood T cell repertoires in COVID-19 (dated by TCRdb to the early 2020s). Library construction relied on the immunoSEQ multiplex PCR assay. TCRdb's version of the immuneACCESS table is confined to in-frame rearrangements and falls short of the full clone set. An unresolved V gene accounts for under half of the shortfall where checked; the remainder is of unknown origin. This sample comprises about 280,000 clones, around 85% of them detected only once. 6% to 7% of the sample lies in the top ten. The specimen was PBMCs or T cells enriched from blood (not recorded which). Every receptor here comes from a woman in her forties who had recovered from COVID-19.

The chain recombines TRBV7-2 with TRBJ1-1; D gene uncertain. The length of the CDR3 is 12 residues. V lost 1 base and J lost 11, with 11 bases in between. The V gene's germline CDR1 is SGHTA and CDR2 FQGNSA. The CDR3 nucleotides are TGTGCCAGCAGCTTAGAATCCACCCGGGCTTTCTTT. Amino acids: CASSLESTRAFF.

This rearrangement joins TRBV7-2 to TRBJ1-3; the D gene is possibly TRBD1 (5 bases). Germline lookup yields CDR1 SGHTA and CDR2 FQGNSA. CDR3 length: 13 amino acids. Trimming left V 4 bases short and J 7 bases short, with 11 bases between. In DNA form, the CDR3 reads TGTGCCAGCAGCTACCCCGGGGGGAACACCATATATTTT. Amino acid sequence: CASSYPGGNTIYF.

J is TRBJ2-2 and V is TRBV18, with D possibly being TRBD2 (5 bases). V lost 5 bases and J 1 base, leaving 11 bases between the germline ends. Germline lookup yields CDR1 KGHSH and CDR2 LQKENI. This CDR3 has 15 amino acids. The CDR3 sequence: CASSANRENTGELFF. Written as DNA, the CDR3 is TGTGCCAGCTCAGCAAACCGGGAGAACACCGGGGAGCTGTTTTTT.

This clone was picked up a small number of times. The genes are TRBV27 and TRBJ2-5, with 8 bases identical to TRBD1. Germline loops: CDR1 MNHEY, CDR2 SMNVEV (reference sequence). The CDR3 covers 13 residues. Germline trimming cut 5 bases from V and 5 bases from J; bases unmatched to any gene: 4. The CDR3 DNA is TGTGCCAGCAGTCCCAGGACAGGGGAGACCCAGTACTTC. Translated: CASSPRTGETQYF.

The rearrangement joins TRBV19 to TRBJ1-2; D unclear. Trimming shortened V by 5 bases and J by 2 bases, and 6 bases separated the two germline ends. This CDR3 contains 12 residues. From germline, CDR1 is LNHDA and CDR2 SQIVND (reference sequence). The CDR3 coding sequence is TGTGCCAGTAGTCCGGGGAACTATGGCTACACCTTC. Translating gives CASSPGNYGYTF. Based on the CDR3 plus reference TRBV19 and TRBJ1-2, the full variable domain is DGGITQSPKYLFRKEGQNVTLSCEQNLNHDAMYWYRQDPGQGLRLIYYSQIVNDFQKGDIAEGYSVSREKKESFPLTVTSAQKNPTAFYLCASSPGNYGYTFGSGTRLTVV.

The chain carries TRBV6-5 and TRBJ2-1; unclear D gene. V was cut by 7 bases and J by 3 bases, with 13 bases left in between. CDR1 and CDR2 from the germline V gene are MNHEY and SVGAGI. The CDR3 is 14 residues long. In DNA form, the CDR3 reads TGTGCCAGCAACGCCCAGCGCGACTACAATGAGCAGTTCTTC. Residues: CASNAQRDYNEQFF.

The rearrangement uses TRBV7-2 and TRBJ2-7; D perhaps matches TRBD2 (5 bases). V lost 1 base and J lost 7, with 11 bases in between. The CDR3 runs 13 residues. Germline loops: CDR1 SGHTA, CDR2 FQGNSA. The CDR3 nucleotides are TGTGCCAGCAGCTTAGAGGTTTCGGGAGAGCAGTACTTC. This sequence encodes CASSLEVSGEQYF. Complete variable domain (other parts from reference TRBV7-2 and TRBJ2-7): GAGVSQSPSNKVTEKGKDVELRCDPISGHTALYWYRQSLGQGLEFLIYFQGNSAPDKSGLPSDRFSAERTGGSVSTLTIQRTQQEDSAVYLCASSLEVSGEQYFGPGTRLTVT.

This clone was observed once. The sample holds other DNA sequences that translate to the same CDR3. This chain joins TRBV7-9 and TRBJ1-2, with D possibly being TRBD1 (6 bases). Trimming removed 5 bases from V and 2 bases from J, with 9 bases in between. The CDR3 extends over 13 amino acids. Germline CDR1 SEHNR, CDR2 FQNEAQ (reference sequence). In DNA form, the CDR3 reads TGTGCCAGCAGCCCCACAGGGAACTATGGCTACACCTTC. Residues: CASSPTGNYGYTF.

J is TRBJ2-3 and V is TRBV7-2, with a possible D match to TRBD1 (5 bases). The CDR3 runs 14 residues. Trimming stripped 6 bases from V and 3 bases from J, with 13 bases between. CDR1 SGHTA and CDR2 FQGNSA come from the germline V gene. CDR3 sequence: CASRAGLWTDTQYF. The DNA for the CDR3 is TGTGCCAGCAGAGCAGGGCTATGGACAGATACGCAGTATTTT.

The V call is TRBV3-1 (or the pseudogene TRBV3-2), the J call TRBJ2-7; the match to TRBD2 covers 11 bases. The ends lost 5 bases at V and 1 base at J; junction bases unmatched: 4. Germline V gene lookup returns CDR1 LGHDT and CDR2 YNNKEL (reference sequence). The CDR3 loop spans 15 amino acids. The CDR3, as DNA: TGTGCCAGCAGCTCGACTAGCGGGACTTCCTACGAGCAGTACTTC. Encoded protein: CASSSTSGTSYEQYF.

The rearrangement uses TRBV4-2 and TRBJ2-1; D possibly corresponds to TRBD2 (6 bases). Between the trimmed V and J ends, which lost 4 bases and 2 bases, there was a span of 18 bases. The CDR3 covers 17 residues. Germline V lookup: CDR1 LGHNA, CDR2 YNFKEQ. This CDR3 is CASSLNGRGFTYNEQFF. For the CDR3, the DNA is TGTGCCAGCAGCCTAAATGGGCGGGGATTTACCTACAATGAGCAGTTCTTC.

This clone was seen once. The gene calls are TRBV5-1 and TRBJ2-7, with 9 positions matching TRBD2. J lost 3 bases, V lost 4 bases, and 5 bases had no gene match. This CDR3 has 14 amino acids. Germline V gene lookup returns CDR1 SGHRS and CDR2 YFSETQ. Here the CDR3 reads CASSLSGGFYEQYF. The CDR3 DNA reads as TGCGCCAGCAGCCTTAGCGGGGGATTCTACGAGCAGTACTTC.

The chain employs TRBV7-2 and TRBJ2-7, with D maybe TRBD1 (5 bases). The CDR3 has 18 residues. Per the germline V gene, CDR1 is SGHTA and CDR2 is FQGNSA. Trimming took off 2 bases at V and 4 bases at J, with 24 bases between the two ends. CDR3 nucleotides: TGTGCCAGCAGCTTAAAACGTGGGGCTAGGGCGGCGGATTACGAGCAGTACTTC. This translates into CASSLKRGARAADYEQYF.

The rearrangement joins TRBV19 to TRBJ2-1; TRBD2 agrees at 10 bases. The ends lost 8 bases at V and 0 bases at J; junction bases unmatched: 7. From germline, CDR1 is LNHDA and CDR2 SQIVND (reference sequence). CDR3 size: 16 residues. CDR3 DNA sequence: TGTGCCAGTCGGACTTCTAGCGGGAGCTCCTACAATGAGCAGTTCTTC. It is translated as CASRTSSGSSYNEQFF.

The chain links TRBV28 to TRBJ2-1; TRBD1 might be the D (5 bases). The ends were cut back, 4 bases at V and 6 bases at J, with 16 bases in the middle. This CDR3 contains 15 residues. CDR1 MDHEN and CDR2 SYDVKM come from the germline V gene. CDR3 coding DNA: TGTGCCAGCAGTTCACCTTCAGGGAAAGGCAATGAGCAGTTCTTC. Translating it yields CASSSPSGKGNEQFF.

Here the CDR3 reads CASSFGPGSSNQPQHF. DNA for the CDR3: TGTGCCAGCAGTTTTGGTCCAGGGTCTAGCAATCAGCCCCAGCATTTT. The rearrangement links TRBV27 to TRBJ1-5; D is possibly TRBD1 (5 bases). The CDR3 extends over 16 amino acids. The germline gives CDR1 MNHEY, CDR2 SMNVEV (reference sequence). V was trimmed by 3 bases and J by 0 bases, leaving 12 bases between them.

The chain uses TRBV5-1 and TRBJ2-3; 14 bases line up with TRBD2. The V gene's germline CDR1 is SGHRS and CDR2 YFSETQ. This CDR3 is built from 19 residues. Trimming at V came to 0 bases and at J to 2 bases, leaving 8 bases not matched to a gene. DNA of the CDR3: TGCGCCAGCAGCTTGGCCGGGACTAGCGGGAGCGGGTTCACAGATACGCAGTATTTT. Encoded protein: CASSLAGTSGSGFTDTQYF.

There are a few counts of this clone. In nucleotides, the CDR3 is TGTGCCAGCAGCCAAACATCCATGACACAAGAGACCCAGTACTTC. Translation gives CASSQTSMTQETQYF. The chain carries TRBV3-1 (or the pseudogene TRBV3-2) and TRBJ2-5; D is uncertain. The germline gives CDR1 LGHDT, CDR2 YNNKEL (reference sequence). The length of the CDR3 is 15 residues. Trimming pared 2 bases from V and 2 bases from J, leaving 12 bases between.

This chain uses TRBV4-1 with TRBJ2-3, with 8 bases that match TRBD1. This CDR3 is 18 amino acids long. Trimming removed 1 base from V and 6 bases from J; junction bases left unmatched: 15. CDR1 MGHRA and CDR2 YSYEKL come from the germline V gene. CDR3 loop: CASSQGPARTGPLDTQYF. The CDR3 bases are TGCGCCAGCAGCCAAGGGCCCGCTCGGACAGGGCCTTTGGATACGCAGTATTTT.

The chain carries TRBV4-3 and TRBJ2-2, with 10 nucleotides matching TRBD1. CDR1 and CDR2 from the germline V gene are LGHNA and YSLEER. The CDR3 has 18 residues. The junction had 11 bases not matched to a gene; V was cut back by 0 bases and J by 7 bases. CDR3 protein: CASSQEVGGTGVIGELFF. CDR3 in DNA: TGCGCCAGCAGCCAAGAAGTTGGCGGGACAGGGGTAATCGGGGAGCTGTTTTTT.

This clone was seen a handful of times. The J gene is TRBJ1-5, the V gene TRBV24-1, with D perhaps matching TRBD1 (6 bases). Trimming took off 7 bases at V and 6 bases at J, with 15 bases between the two ends. The CDR3 is made up of 14 amino acids. The germline CDR1 and CDR2 sequences are KGHDR and SFDVKD. The chain's CDR3 is CATSSTGMGQPQHF. As DNA, the CDR3 is TGTGCCACCAGCTCGACAGGAATGGGTCAGCCCCAGCATTTT.

The J gene is TRBJ2-2, the V gene TRBV24-1; D gene unclear. Trimming removed 9 bases from V and 6 bases from J, with 13 bases in between. The CDR3 contains 13 residues. Germline CDR1 is KGHDR and CDR2 is SFDVKD. The CDR3 reads CATARSRSGELFF. CDR3 DNA sequence: TGTGCCACCGCCCGGAGCCGGTCCGGGGAGCTGTTTTTT.

The genes are TRBV20-1 and TRBJ2-1, with 8 bases identical to TRBD2. The germline V gene has CDR1 DFQATT and CDR2 SNEGSKA (reference sequence). CDR3 length: 14 amino acids. The junction had 7 bases not matched to a gene; V was cut back by 3 bases and J by 6 bases. CDR3 DNA: TGCAGTGCTAGTACGGGAGGGCCATCCAATGAGCAGTTCTTC. Protein sequence: CSASTGGPSNEQFF.

The chain uses TRBV2 and TRBJ1-5; 11 bases line up with TRBD1. Germline V gene lookup returns CDR1 SNHLY and CDR2 FYNNEI. Trimming removed 7 bases from V and 3 bases from J; junction bases left unmatched: 2. The CDR3 is made up of 14 amino acids. CDR3 region: CASKGQGVNQPQHF. Written as DNA, the CDR3 is TGTGCCAGCAAGGGACAGGGGGTCAATCAGCCCCAGCATTTT.

The rearrangement links TRBV7-2 to TRBJ2-7, with 11 bases identical to TRBD2. The V and J ends lost 5 bases and 4 bases, in that order; junction bases with no gene match: 7. Germline CDR1 is SGHTA and CDR2 is FQGNSA. The CDR3 contains 15 residues. CDR3: CASSVTSGSGYEQYF. The CDR3 DNA reads TGTGCCAGCAGCGTTACTAGCGGGAGTGGATACGAGCAGTACTTC.

This rearrangement joins TRBV5-4 to TRBJ2-3; TRBD2 matches 7 bases. The CDR3 is 15 residues long. Germline CDR1 and CDR2: SGHNT and YYREEE (reference sequence). V trimming: 0 bases; J trimming: 5 bases; junction bases outside the gene matches: 6. DNA of the CDR3: TGTGCCAGCAGCTTGGGGACTAGTGATGTAGATACGCAGTATTTT. Residues: CASSLGTSDVDTQYF. Supplemented by reference TRBV5-4 and TRBJ2-3, the full variable domain reads ETGVTQSPTHLIKTRGQQVTLRCSSQSGHNTVSWYQQALGQGPQFIFQYYREEENGRGNFPPRFSGLQFPNYSSELNVNALELDDSALYLCASSLGTSDVDTQYFGPGTRLTVL.